One and the same sample provided the 11 T cell receptor beta chains below, sequenced in a study of OX40 agonist ivuxolimab in advanced cancers. Sequencing was performed with immunoSEQ multiplex PCR; in TCRdb, only in-frame clones are kept and a portion is missing. The sample lists approximately 97,000 clones; roughly nine tenths were seen once. The material sequenced was CD4+ or CD8+ T cells sorted from blood, taken in a trial of the OX40 agonist ivuxolimab. These TCRs come from an adult with an advanced solid tumor such as melanoma, head and neck, liver or kidney cancer.

V is TRBV2 and J is TRBJ2-5; 8 positions match TRBD1. V was pared by 2 bases and J by 1 base, with 6 bases of the junction left unmatched. From germline, CDR1 is SNHLY and CDR2 FYNNEI. This CDR3 comprises 16 residues. The CDR3 reads CASSERAGGFQETQYF. The CDR3 bases are TGTGCCAGCAGTGAAAGGGCAGGGGGCTTCCAAGAGACCCAGTACTTC.

Of note for this clone: Compared with germline, one end of the junction differs, possibly owing to a read error. The chain recombines TRBV11-2 with TRBJ2-3; D is unclear. The CDR3 totals 10 residues. Germline V lookup: CDR1 SGHAT, CDR2 FQNNGV. This chain's CDR3 is CASSKDTQYF. CDR3 DNA sequence: TGTGCCAGCAGCAAAGATACGCAGTATTTT.

This chain joins TRBV6-5 and TRBJ2-5, with 8 nucleotides matching TRBD1. The CDR3 totals 15 residues. Germline assignment: CDR1 MNHEY and CDR2 SVGAGI. J was trimmed by 7 bases and V by 7 bases; bases with no gene match: 14. Here the CDR3 DNA reads TGTGCCAGCACCACACCGGACAGGGTACGAGGGACCCAGTACTTC. Protein: CASTTPDRVRGTQYF.

J is TRBJ1-4 and V is TRBV2; the match to TRBD1 covers 8 bases. Germline CDR1 and CDR2: SNHLY and FYNNEI. V lost 7 bases, J lost 5 bases, and 3 bases stayed unmatched. CDR3 length: 13 residues. The CDR3, as DNA: TGTGCCAGCACCGGGGACAGGAATGAAAAACTGTTTTTT. It codes for CASTGDRNEKLFF.

This clone is a singleton in its sample. This chain connects TRBV19 to TRBJ2-3, with a tentative D call TRBD2 (6 bases). Per germline, CDR1 LNHDA and CDR2 SQIVND (reference sequence). The length of the CDR3 is 13 residues. V was shortened by 7 bases and J by 5 bases, with 13 bases between the two germline ends. Here the CDR3 reads CASNGGVVDTQYF. The CDR3 DNA is TGTGCCAGTAACGGGGGTGTGGTAGATACGCAGTATTTT.

The chain carries TRBV5-1 and TRBJ2-7, with D possibly TRBD1 on 6 matching bases. V lost 5 bases and J lost 7, with 13 bases in between. The CDR3 runs 12 residues. From germline, CDR1 is SGHRS and CDR2 YFSETQ. CDR3 residues: CASSPLRGEQYF. CDR3 coding DNA: TGCGCCAGCAGTCCCCTTAGGGGGGAGCAGTACTTC.

In nucleotides, the CDR3 is TGTGCCTGGACTAGGTCAGGTGGCACTGAAGCTTTCTTT. The encoded protein is CAWTRSGGTEAFF. The chain has TRBV30 and TRBJ1-1; D is ambiguous. V lost 4 bases, J lost 4 bases, and 13 bases lay in between. CDR3 length: 13 amino acids. CDR1 and CDR2 from the germline V gene are GTSNPN and SVGIG (reference sequence). Complete variable domain (other parts from reference TRBV30 and TRBJ1-1): SQTIHQWPATLVQPVGSPLSLECTVEGTSNPNLYWYRQAAGRGLQLLFYSVGIGQISSEVPQNLSASRPQDRQFILSSKKLLLSDSGFYLCAWTRSGGTEAFFGQGTRLTVV.

The chain carries TRBV11-1 and TRBJ2-2, with 7 positions matching TRBD2. The CDR3 runs to 15 residues. The trim removed 5 bases at V and 7 bases at J, leaving 10 bases unmatched. From germline, CDR1 is SGHAT and CDR2 FQDESV (reference sequence). In DNA form, the CDR3 reads TGTGCCAGCAGCAAATCTGTAGCGGGCGTCGGGGAGCTGTTTTTT. Amino acid sequence: CASSKSVAGVGELFF.

CDR3 sequence: CASSLFSQGITEAFF. In nucleotides, the CDR3 is TGTGCCAGCAGCTTATTTTCTCAGGGCATCACTGAAGCTTTCTTT. The genes are TRBV11-2 and TRBJ1-1; possible D gene TRBD1, 5 bases. The CDR3 spans 15 residues. V was trimmed by 2 bases and J by 4 bases, leaving 14 bases between them. Germline values: CDR1 SGHAT, CDR2 FQNNGV.

V is TRBV7-3 and J is TRBJ2-1; 12 nucleotides line up with TRBD2. Trimming took 5 bases from V and 0 from J; bases not matched to a gene: 2. Germline V gives CDR1 SGHTA, CDR2 FQGTGA. The CDR3 has 16 amino acids. The CDR3 sequence is CASSTLAGGSYNEQFF. CDR3 coding DNA: TGTGCCAGCAGCACACTAGCGGGGGGCTCCTACAATGAGCAGTTCTTC.

V and J are TRBV19 and TRBJ1-1; possibly TRBD1 for D (5 bases). With 2 bases removed from V and 4 bases from J, the gap between germline ends came to 8 bases. The CDR3 runs 13 residues. The V gene's germline CDR1 is LNHDA and CDR2 SQIVND (reference sequence). This CDR3 is CASSIRGGTEAFF. CDR3 DNA: TGTGCCAGTAGTATACGGGGGGGCACTGAAGCTTTCTTT. Using reference TRBV19 and TRBJ1-1 for the parts outside the CDR3, the full variable domain is DGGITQSPKYLFRKEGQNVTLSCEQNLNHDAMYWYRQDPGQGLRLIYYSQIVNDFQKGDIAEGYSVSREKKESFPLTVTSAQKNPTAFYLCASSIRGGTEAFFGQGTRLTVV.